This T cell receptor (beta chain) was sequenced in a study of T cells in Graves' hyperthyroidism and ophthalmopathy. Looking at the study overall: Blood from the periphery was taken at initial diagnosis, before any treatment.

Study-wide points: Ophthalmopathy was separated from stable hyperthyroidism by a 13 V-J model.

Authors of the study amplified TCR beta CDR3 regions from RNA transcripts. Using the HTBI primer set, a first-round RT-PCR was run on the TCR CDR3. MiXCR was run by TCRdb on the multiplex PCR reads, yielding one entry per CDR3 protein. The sample contains about 380,000 distinct CDR3 sequences, about 18% of which appear only once. This clonotype was found many times. Its antigen is as yet unknown. The CDR3 has 14 amino acids. Between the trimmed V and J ends, which lost 4 bases and 5 bases, there was a span of 15 bases. Looked up from germline, CDR1 is MNHEY and CDR2 is SMNVEV (reference sequence). The sequence was collected from a man younger than 35 with Graves' ophthalmopathy. Sequencing was performed on blood. This sequence joins TRBV27 and TRBJ2-7; possible D gene TRBD1, 6 bases. The CDR3 nucleotides read TGTGCCAGCAGTTACTCCGGGACATCTCACGAGCAGTACTTC. Translated, it gives CASSYSGTSHEQYF.